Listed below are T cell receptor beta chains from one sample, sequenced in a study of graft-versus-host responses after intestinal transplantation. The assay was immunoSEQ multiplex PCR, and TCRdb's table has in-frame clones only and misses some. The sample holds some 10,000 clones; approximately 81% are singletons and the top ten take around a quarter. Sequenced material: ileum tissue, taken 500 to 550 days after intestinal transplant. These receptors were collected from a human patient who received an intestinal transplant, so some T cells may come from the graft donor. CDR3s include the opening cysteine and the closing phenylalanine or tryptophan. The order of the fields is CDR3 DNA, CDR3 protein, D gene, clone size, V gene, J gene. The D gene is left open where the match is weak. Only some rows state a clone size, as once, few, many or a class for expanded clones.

CDR3 DNA: TGTGCCAGCAGCTTAGCGATCCGGGACAGCACCTACGAGCAGTACTTC
CDR3 protein: CASSLAIRDSTYEQYF
D gene: TRBD1
clone size: few
V gene: TRBV11-3
J gene: TRBJ2-7

CDR3 DNA: TGTGCCATCCTAGCGGGATACACAGATACGCAGTATTTT
CDR3 protein: CAILAGYTDTQYF
D gene: TRBD2
clone size: -
V gene: TRBV10-3
J gene: TRBJ2-3

CDR3 DNA: TGTGCCAGCAGCTTAGTTCCGGGTTCGAATACGCAGTATTTT
CDR3 protein: CASSLVPGSNTQYF
D gene: -
clone size: once
V gene: TRBV7-9
J gene: TRBJ2-3

CDR3 DNA: TGTGCCAGCAGTGACAGGACCGGGGAGCTGTTTTTT
CDR3 protein: CASSDRTGELFF
D gene: -
clone size: -
V gene: TRBV6-4
J gene: TRBJ2-2

CDR3 DNA: TGTGCCAGCTCTGACAGCCGGGATCAGCCCCAGCATTTT
CDR3 protein: CASSDSRDQPQHF
D gene: -
clone size: -
V gene: TRBV18
J gene: TRBJ1-5

CDR3 DNA: TGTGCCAGCAGTGAAACGGGGGTGGAGACCCAGTACTTC
CDR3 protein: CASSETGVETQYF
D gene: -
clone size: -
V gene: TRBV2
J gene: TRBJ2-5

CDR3 DNA: TGCGCCAGCAGCCAAGATATCATGGGATCGCGGGGGATCTACGAGCAGTACTTC
CDR3 protein: CASSQDIMGSRGIYEQYF
D gene: TRBD2
clone size: -
V gene: TRBV4-3
J gene: TRBJ2-7

CDR3 DNA: TGCGCCAGCAGCCCGGCCTCCCCCCTCAATGAGCAGTTCTTC
CDR3 protein: CASSPASPLNEQFF
D gene: -
clone size: -
V gene: TRBV5-1
J gene: TRBJ2-1

CDR3 DNA: TGTGCCAGCAGTGGGGGTTTTGGGCGGATCAGCACAGATACGCAGTATTTT
CDR3 protein: CASSGGFGRISTDTQYF
D gene: -
clone size: -
V gene: TRBV25-1
J gene: TRBJ2-3

CDR3 DNA: TGTGCCAGCAGACCACTGGGACAGGCCCCTTCGAAGCCCCAGCATTTT
CDR3 protein: CASRPLGQAPSKPQHF
D gene: TRBD1
clone size: -
V gene: TRBV28
J gene: TRBJ1-5

CDR3 DNA: TGTGCCAGCAGACCTAACTGGGCTAGCGGGAGAGTCAATGAGCAGTTCTTC
CDR3 protein: CASRPNWASGRVNEQFF
D gene: TRBD2
clone size: -
V gene: TRBV7-9
J gene: TRBJ2-1

CDR3 DNA: TGTGCCAGCAGTGAGGGTAGCGGGGGGGCAGATACGCAGTATTTT
CDR3 protein: CASSEGSGGADTQYF
D gene: TRBD2
clone size: few
V gene: TRBV6-4
J gene: TRBJ2-3

CDR3 DNA: TGCAGCGTTATGGGACAGGGAGATATAGGGTACACCTTC
CDR3 protein: CSVMGQGDIGYTF
D gene: TRBD1
clone size: -
V gene: TRBV29-1
J gene: TRBJ1-2

CDR3 DNA: TGTGCCAGCAGTGAAAGACTAGGAGATACGCAGTATTTT
CDR3 protein: CASSERLGDTQYF
D gene: -
clone size: once
V gene: TRBV6-5
J gene: TRBJ2-3

CDR3 DNA: TGCGCCAGCAGCCAAGGACTAGCGGGAGCAGATACGCAGTATTTT
CDR3 protein: CASSQGLAGADTQYF
D gene: TRBD2
clone size: -
V gene: TRBV4-1
J gene: TRBJ2-3

CDR3 DNA: TGTGCCAGCGGAACTTGCTATGGCTACACCTTC
CDR3 protein: CASGTCYGYTF
D gene: -
clone size: -
V gene: TRBV6-5
J gene: TRBJ1-2

CDR3 DNA: TGCGCCAGCAGTCGCCAAGGGGGAGATCAGCCCCAGCATTTT
CDR3 protein: CASSRQGGDQPQHF
D gene: -
clone size: -
V gene: TRBV5-1
J gene: TRBJ1-5

CDR3 DNA: TGTGCCAGCATACAGGACAGGACCCCCAATGAGCAGTTCTTC
CDR3 protein: CASIQDRTPNEQFF
D gene: TRBD1
clone size: -
V gene: TRBV7-6
J gene: TRBJ2-1

CDR3 DNA: TGTGCCAGCAGCTTGAGGGGGGACAGAGTTGGCTACACCTTC
CDR3 protein: CASSLRGDRVGYTF
D gene: TRBD1
clone size: -
V gene: TRBV5-8
J gene: TRBJ1-2

CDR3 DNA: TGTGCCAGCAGTGGCAGGGTAACAGATACGCAGTATTTT
CDR3 protein: CASSGRVTDTQYF
D gene: -
clone size: -
V gene: TRBV6-1
J gene: TRBJ2-3

CDR3 DNA: TGTGCCAGCGGACGGGGGAACCCCTCCTACGAGCAGTACTTC
CDR3 protein: CASGRGNPSYEQYF
D gene: -
clone size: few
V gene: TRBV19
J gene: TRBJ2-7

CDR3 DNA: TGCAGCGTTGAAGAAGGGCGCGGCTACACCTTC
CDR3 protein: CSVEEGRGYTF
D gene: -
clone size: -
V gene: TRBV29-1
J gene: TRBJ1-2

CDR3 DNA: TGTGCCACCGAAGGTTGGCAGAACGAGCAGTACTTC
CDR3 protein: CATEGWQNEQYF
D gene: -
clone size: -
V gene: TRBV19
J gene: TRBJ2-7

CDR3 DNA: TGTGCCAGCAGCTTTCTAGCGGGAGGGAACGAGCAGTACTTC
CDR3 protein: CASSFLAGGNEQYF
D gene: TRBD2
clone size: -
V gene: TRBV7-6
J gene: TRBJ2-7

CDR3 DNA: TGTGCCAGTAGTATATCGCTAGCGGGAGGCAGGGAGACCCAGTACTTC
CDR3 protein: CASSISLAGGRETQYF
D gene: TRBD2
clone size: large
V gene: TRBV19
J gene: TRBJ2-5

CDR3 DNA: TGTGCCAGCAGGCGGGACCATGGCTACACCTTC
CDR3 protein: CASRRDHGYTF
D gene: -
clone size: -
V gene: TRBV6-1
J gene: TRBJ1-2

CDR3 DNA: TGCGCCAGCAGCTTGGCCACCAGAGCCTACGAGCAGTACTTC
CDR3 protein: CASSLATRAYEQYF
D gene: -
clone size: -
V gene: TRBV5-1
J gene: TRBJ2-7

CDR3 DNA: -
CDR3 protein: CASSSSTGLYIQYF
D gene: -
clone size: -
V gene: TRBV28
J gene: TRBJ2-4

CDR3 DNA: TGCGCCAGCAGCTTGGAGGGGATGAACACTGAAGCTTTCTTT
CDR3 protein: CASSLEGMNTEAFF
D gene: -
clone size: -
V gene: TRBV5-1
J gene: TRBJ1-1

CDR3 DNA: TGTGCCAGCAGTTACTCCCAAGGGAAGGATGGCTACACCTTC
CDR3 protein: CASSYSQGKDGYTF
D gene: -
clone size: -
V gene: TRBV6-6
J gene: TRBJ1-2

CDR3 DNA: TGTGCCAGCAGCTTCCTACACAATCCTAGCACAGATACGCAGTATTTT
CDR3 protein: CASSFLHNPSTDTQYF
D gene: -
clone size: -
V gene: TRBV7-9
J gene: TRBJ2-3

CDR3 DNA: TGCAGCCACCTTGCGGGCACAGATACGCAGTATTTT
CDR3 protein: CSHLAGTDTQYF
D gene: -
clone size: -
V gene: TRBV29-1
J gene: TRBJ2-3

CDR3 DNA: TGTGCCAGTAGTATGGGTTCTACAAGGAGCTCCTACGAGCAGTACTTC
CDR3 protein: CASSMGSTRSSYEQYF
D gene: -
clone size: -
V gene: TRBV19
J gene: TRBJ2-7

CDR3 DNA: TGTGCCAGCAGCTTCGGGACTAGCGGTGAGCAGTTCTTC
CDR3 protein: CASSFGTSGEQFF
D gene: TRBD2
clone size: -
V gene: TRBV11-3
J gene: TRBJ2-1

CDR3 DNA: TGTGCCAGCAGTCGGCCCGGGCCAGTGGACAATGAGCAGTTCTTC
CDR3 protein: CASSRPGPVDNEQFF
D gene: -
clone size: once
V gene: TRBV28
J gene: TRBJ2-1

CDR3 DNA: TGTGCTCGAACGGGGGGGCTTAGCACAGATACGCAGTATTTT
CDR3 protein: CARTGGLSTDTQYF
D gene: TRBD2
clone size: few
V gene: TRBV30
J gene: TRBJ2-3

CDR3 DNA: TGTGCCTGGAGTGAGGGATCCCGGCCCTACGAGCAGTACTTC
CDR3 protein: CAWSEGSRPYEQYF
D gene: -
clone size: -
V gene: TRBV30
J gene: TRBJ2-7

CDR3 DNA: TGTGCCAGCAGCTTAACGGGGAAGACAGGGGTCGAGCAGTACTTC
CDR3 protein: CASSLTGKTGVEQYF
D gene: TRBD1
clone size: -
V gene: TRBV7-3
J gene: TRBJ2-7

CDR3 DNA: TGTGCCAGCAGTTTATGGATGAGGGGGGACGACTACACCTTC
CDR3 protein: CASSLWMRGDDYTF
D gene: -
clone size: few
V gene: TRBV28
J gene: TRBJ1-2

CDR3 DNA: TGTGCCAGCAGTGAAGGTTTGACAGGGGGATTCAAAAACATTCAGTACTTC
CDR3 protein: CASSEGLTGGFKNIQYF
D gene: TRBD1
clone size: -
V gene: TRBV6-1
J gene: TRBJ2-4

CDR3 DNA: TGTGCCAGCAGTGACGCGATACAGTCAAGGGGGACTAGTATCGCAGATACGCAGTATTTT
CDR3 protein: CASSDAIQSRGTSIADTQYF
D gene: TRBD2
clone size: -
V gene: TRBV6-4
J gene: TRBJ2-3

CDR3 DNA: TGCAGCGTTGAGGGGTCCACAGATACGCAGTATTTT
CDR3 protein: CSVEGSTDTQYF
D gene: -
clone size: -
V gene: TRBV29-1
J gene: TRBJ2-3

CDR3 DNA: TGTGCCAGCAGTCTAGGGGGCACTGGGGCCAACGTCCTGACTTTC
CDR3 protein: CASSLGGTGANVLTF
D gene: TRBD1
clone size: -
V gene: TRBV28
J gene: TRBJ2-6

CDR3 DNA: TGCGCCAGCAGCTTTGGTAGCGGGAGGGAGAACACCGGGGAGCTGTTTTTT
CDR3 protein: CASSFGSGRENTGELFF
D gene: TRBD2
clone size: few
V gene: TRBV5-1
J gene: TRBJ2-2

CDR3 DNA: TGTGCCAGCAGTTACTCATCGGGGTATGACAATGAGCAGTTCTTC
CDR3 protein: CASSYSSGYDNEQFF
D gene: -
clone size: -
V gene: TRBV6-5
J gene: TRBJ2-1

CDR3 DNA: TGTGCCAGCAGTTTATTCGGGCACCCCTCCTACGAGCAGTACTTC
CDR3 protein: CASSLFGHPSYEQYF
D gene: -
clone size: -
V gene: TRBV28
J gene: TRBJ2-7

CDR3 DNA: TGCGCCAGTCGGTGGACAGGAAAGACCCAGTACTTC
CDR3 protein: CASRWTGKTQYF
D gene: TRBD1
clone size: -
V gene: TRBV5-1
J gene: TRBJ2-5

CDR3 DNA: TGTGCCAGCAGCCCGACTAGCGGGGGGGCAGGGGAGACCCAGTACTTC
CDR3 protein: CASSPTSGGAGETQYF
D gene: TRBD2
clone size: -
V gene: TRBV11-3
J gene: TRBJ2-5

CDR3 DNA: TGTGCCAGCAGCGGCGGACAGGGTGAAGGTGGCTACACCTTC
CDR3 protein: CASSGGQGEGGYTF
D gene: TRBD1
clone size: -
V gene: TRBV7-9
J gene: TRBJ1-2

CDR3 DNA: TGTGCCAGCAGTCTCCGGGACGGGTACGAGCAGTACTTC
CDR3 protein: CASSLRDGYEQYF
D gene: -
clone size: -
V gene: TRBV27
J gene: TRBJ2-7

CDR3 DNA: TGTGCCAGCAGTAACCCCGGGACAGGAGGCACTGAAGCTTTCTTT
CDR3 protein: CASSNPGTGGTEAFF
D gene: TRBD1
clone size: few
V gene: TRBV6-1
J gene: TRBJ1-1

CDR3 DNA: TGTGCCAGCAGCCCTTCGACAGACATCCAAGAGACCCAGTACTTC
CDR3 protein: CASSPSTDIQETQYF
D gene: -
clone size: -
V gene: TRBV7-7
J gene: TRBJ2-5